This T cell receptor beta chain was sequenced in a study of long-term antiretroviral therapy in people with HIV. Broader study findings: All time points showed a repertoire dominated by clones expanded before ART. Relative to transplant donor controls, diversity remained lower despite increasing after ART. Specimens of blood were obtained during about 2004 to 2017, possibly under older ART regimens.

CDR1 is MDHEN, CDR2 SYDVKM, per germline. This CDR3 spans 14 amino acids. The V end was cut by 6 bases, the J end by 4 bases, with 15 bases between. Concerning this clone itself: Its antigen is undetermined.

Researchers report immunoSEQ v3.0 was run at survey level. This table comes from immunoSEQ multiplex PCR, and its TCRdb copy is limited to in-frame clones, with some not included. The table has more than 25,000 clones, under 85% seen once; the top ten hold over 8.5%. V usage is TRBV28 and J usage is TRBJ1-2; D is unresolved. The source is a man in his thirties or forties with HIV. Sequencing used unsorted PBMCs, obtained 2.1 years after starting antiretroviral therapy. CDR3 coding DNA: TGTGCCAGCAGGTCCGGGCCACCCCTCTATGGCTACACCTTC. Its protein is CASRSGPPLYGYTF.